Following are 10 T cell receptor beta chains from one sample sequenced in a study of T cell repertoires in cytomegalovirus infection (dated by TCRdb to about 2019). No antigen has been assigned to these receptors. This specimen's treatment or condition label, interpreted: in vitro stimulation with specific CMV peptide epitopes to enrich CMV-specific T cells. Instrument on record: Illumina HiSeq 1500. The raw public data were reprocessed by TCRdb itself: fastp quality trimming at Q25, MiXCR clonotype calling, in-frame beta chains only. Entries are consolidated by CDR3 protein sequence, retaining the most common genes and DNA. In this sample the table shows about half a million distinct CDR3 sequences, roughly 42% of which occur a single time. The top ten clones comprise roughly two fifths of the sample. Sequences were derived from cultured PBMCs, sampled from culture after CMV antigen stimulation. The receptors derive from a human donor in good health (CMV status not recorded). Some clones in this sample may be carry-over from other donors' samples.

This clonotype was detected only a few times. The chain uses TRBV7-8 and TRBJ1-1; D is possibly TRBD1 (5 bases). CDR3 length equals 16 residues. V was cut by 1 base and J by 0 bases, with 12 bases left in between. Germline-derived CDR1 and CDR2 are SGHVS and FQNEAQ. CDR3 region: CASSLDPGPMNTEAFF. The DNA of the CDR3 is TGTGCCAGCAGCTTAGATCCAGGGCCCATGAACACTGAAGCTTTCTTT.

The chain recombines TRBV20-1 with TRBJ1-2, with TRBD1 as a possible D gene (5 bases). The ends were cut back, 6 bases at V and 4 bases at J, with 18 bases in the middle. Per germline, CDR1 DFQATT and CDR2 SNEGSKA (reference sequence). The CDR3 spans 14 residues. This chain's CDR3 is CSAGRWGDSYGYTF. For the CDR3, the DNA is TGCAGTGCGGGGAGGTGGGGCGATAGCTATGGCTACACCTTC.

This chain connects TRBV11-2 to TRBJ1-2; a weak D match, TRBD1 (5 bases). CDR1 and CDR2 (germline): SGHAT, FQNNGV. The CDR3 has 13 amino acids. Trimming shortened V by 3 bases and J by 5 bases, and 10 bases separated the two germline ends. The CDR3 spells CASSFGALYGYTF. The CDR3 nucleotides are TGTGCCAGCAGCTTCGGGGCTCTATATGGCTACACCTTC.

The chain combines TRBV7-9 with TRBJ2-5; D not certain. V lost 2 bases and J lost 5, with 12 bases in between. CDR3 length equals 14 residues. Per the germline V gene, CDR1 is SEHNR and CDR2 is FQNEAQ (reference sequence). CDR3 sequence reads: CASSLIKGRETQYF. The CDR3 region has the DNA TGTGCCAGCAGCTTAATAAAGGGCCGGGAGACCCAGTACTTC.

This clonotype has a handful of counts. The rearrangement uses TRBV6-1 and TRBJ2-5; tentatively, D is TRBD2 (6 bases). Trimming pared 0 bases from V and 2 bases from J, leaving 13 bases between. The CDR3 length is 16 residues. Germline CDR1 and CDR2: MNHNS and SASEGT. CDR3 sequence reads: CASSEAGLALQETQYF. CDR3 nucleotides: TGTGCCAGCAGTGAAGCGGGGCTAGCGTTGCAAGAGACCCAGTACTTC.

The sample holds a few counts of this clonotype. The gene calls are TRBV11-2 and TRBJ2-1; 8 bases align to TRBD2. There are 15 residues in the CDR3. Germline V gene lookup returns CDR1 SGHAT and CDR2 FQNNGV. With V trimmed by 4 bases and J by 9 bases, 11 bases remained unmatched. The DNA of the CDR3 is TGTGCCAGCAGCTCATCGGGACTAGTGGATTCTGAGCAGTTCTTC. Its protein is CASSSSGLVDSEQFF.

This clonotype was detected a few times. J is TRBJ2-7 and V is TRBV20-1, with D perhaps TRBD1 (6 bases). Germline loops: CDR1 DFQATT, CDR2 SNEGSKA (reference sequence). The CDR3 consists of 14 residues. V was shortened by 6 bases and J by 3 bases, with 18 bases between the two germline ends. CDR3 loop: CSARSGASDYEQYF. CDR3 bases: TGCAGTGCCCGCTCAGGGGCAAGTGACTACGAGCAGTACTTC.

The chain recombines TRBV19 with TRBJ1-1; D perhaps matches TRBD1 (5 bases). Trimming shortened V by 7 bases and J by 1 base, and 10 bases separated the two germline ends. Germline values: CDR1 LNHDA, CDR2 SQIVND (reference sequence). The CDR3 contains 13 residues. The CDR3 region is CASTGWGNTEAFF. The CDR3 DNA is TGTGCCAGTACAGGGTGGGGGAACACTGAAGCTTTCTTT.

J is TRBJ1-3 and V is TRBV20-1; TRBD1 is a possible D gene (5 bases). Per the germline V gene, CDR1 is DFQATT and CDR2 is SNEGSKA (reference sequence). V lost 1 base to trimming and J lost 4 bases, with 17 bases between them. This CDR3 comprises 16 residues. The CDR3, as DNA: TGCAGTGCTAGAGCTTCCCCCGACAGTTCGGGAAACACCATATATTTT. Amino acids: CSARASPDSSGNTIYF.

This chain joins TRBV7-8 and TRBJ2-5; D uncertain. This CDR3 is 15 amino acids long. The V end lost 5 bases, the J end lost 2 bases, and 15 bases lay between the germline ends. CDR1 is SGHVS and CDR2 is FQNEAQ in the germline V gene. The CDR3 DNA reads as TGTGCCAGCAGCCGCCCGGTTGCAACACAAGAGACCCAGTACTTC. This codes for CASSRPVATQETQYF.